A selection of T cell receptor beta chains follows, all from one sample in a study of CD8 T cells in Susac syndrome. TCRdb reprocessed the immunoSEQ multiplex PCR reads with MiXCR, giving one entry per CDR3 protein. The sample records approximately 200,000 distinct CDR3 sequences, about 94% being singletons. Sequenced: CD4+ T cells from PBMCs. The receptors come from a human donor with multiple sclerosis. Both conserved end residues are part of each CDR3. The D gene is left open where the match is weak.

CDR3 DNA: TGCGCCAGCAGCCCCGGAGCCGGGGGAACCACAGATACGCAGTATTTT
CDR3 protein: CASSPGAGGTTDTQYF
D gene: -
V gene: TRBV5-1
J gene: TRBJ2-3

CDR3 DNA: TGTGCCTGGAGTGGAAGTCCGAAAGAGACCCAGTACTTC
CDR3 protein: CAWSGSPKETQYF
D gene: -
V gene: TRBV30
J gene: TRBJ2-5

CDR3 DNA: TGTGCCAGCAGCTTAGTAGGGACAGATACCTCCTACGAGCAGTACTTC
CDR3 protein: CASSLVGTDTSYEQYF
D gene: TRBD1
V gene: TRBV11-2
J gene: TRBJ2-7

CDR3 DNA: TGCGCCAGCAGCCAAGAAATACAGGGTTACGGGGAGCTGTTTTTT
CDR3 protein: CASSQEIQGYGELFF
D gene: -
V gene: TRBV4-1
J gene: TRBJ2-2

CDR3 DNA: TGTGCCAGACATGTCGCCTCTACAGATACGCAGTATTTT
CDR3 protein: CARHVASTDTQYF
D gene: -
V gene: TRBV30
J gene: TRBJ2-3

CDR3 DNA: TGCGCCAGCAGCCAAATCGTCGGGACAGGCCGGCGCGAGCAGTACTTC
CDR3 protein: CASSQIVGTGRREQYF
D gene: TRBD1
V gene: TRBV4-1
J gene: TRBJ2-7

CDR3 DNA: TGCAGCGGCCTCCGGGACAGCAGGGAGACCCAGTACTTC
CDR3 protein: CSGLRDSRETQYF
D gene: TRBD1
V gene: TRBV29-1
J gene: TRBJ2-5

CDR3 DNA: TGTGCCAGCTCAGCGACCGGGACTAGGGAATCCTACGAGCAGTACTTC
CDR3 protein: CASSATGTRESYEQYF
D gene: TRBD2
V gene: TRBV18
J gene: TRBJ2-7

CDR3 DNA: TGCCTGTGGCGCACCCCTCTAGAGACCCAGTACTTC
CDR3 protein: CLWRTPLETQYF
D gene: -
V gene: TRBV20-1
J gene: TRBJ2-5

CDR3 DNA: TGTGCCTGGAGTATACAAACCGGGGGTAATTCACCCCTCCACTTT
CDR3 protein: CAWSIQTGGNSPLHF
D gene: -
V gene: TRBV30
J gene: TRBJ1-6

CDR3 DNA: TGTGCCAGCAGTGAATTGACAGCAAATCAGCCCCAGCATTTT
CDR3 protein: CASSELTANQPQHF
D gene: -
V gene: TRBV25-1
J gene: TRBJ1-5

CDR3 DNA: TGTGCCAGCAGCTCACGACAGGGGTGGTACGAGCAGTACTTC
CDR3 protein: CASSSRQGWYEQYF
D gene: TRBD1
V gene: TRBV5-6
J gene: TRBJ2-7

CDR3 DNA: TGCAGTGCTAGTGGTCCACGGGGGGGCTCCTACAATGAGCAGTTCTTC
CDR3 protein: CSASGPRGGSYNEQFF
D gene: TRBD2
V gene: TRBV20-1
J gene: TRBJ2-1

CDR3 DNA: TGCAGTGCTAGGGGACAGGCGGACACTGAAGCTTTCTTT
CDR3 protein: CSARGQADTEAFF
D gene: TRBD1
V gene: TRBV20-1
J gene: TRBJ1-1

CDR3 DNA: TGTGCCAGCATGGGCGATAGCAATCAGCCCCAGCATTTT
CDR3 protein: CASMGDSNQPQHF
D gene: -
V gene: TRBV2
J gene: TRBJ1-5